Listed below are T cell receptor beta chains from one sample, sequenced in a study of Graves' ophthalmopathy and Graves' hyperthyroidism. TCRdb reprocessed the multiplex PCR reads via MiXCR and lists one record per CDR3 protein. The top ten hold 1.6% of the sample, which has around 400,000 distinct CDR3 sequences, around 17% seen once. The sample comprised peripheral blood. These receptors came from a woman under 30 with Graves' ophthalmopathy. Each CDR3 is given without its conserved first and last residue.

j_call v_call cdr3_aa
TRBJ1-5 TRBV7-2 ASSPGDSNQPQH
TRBJ2-4 TRBV2 ASSRGVQY
TRBJ1-1 TRBV29-1 SVEGASAEAF
TRBJ1-6 TRBV20-1 SALFVGLPLH
TRBJ2-7 TRBV11-2 ASIPPGTGYYEQY
TRBJ2-2 TRBV6-2/TRBV6-3 ASSYWRVRTVGELF
TRBJ2-7 TRBV30 AWRAPGQGYGEQY
TRBJ1-1 TRBV29-1 SVVGRQTEAF
TRBJ1-5 TRBV12-3/TRBV12-4 ASSADRANQPQH
TRBJ1-5 TRBV6-2/TRBV6-3 ASSYGGPQH
TRBJ2-4 TRBV20-1 SASSISEYGKNIQY
TRBJ2-3 TRBV7-3 ASSPPPGGTQY
TRBJ1-2 TRBV12-3/TRBV12-4 ASSLAVGSPGYT
TRBJ1-1 TRBV12-3/TRBV12-4 ASSLTRMGNTEAF
TRBJ2-2 TRBV6-2/TRBV6-3 ASRQGATNTGELF
TRBJ2-7 TRBV19 ASSMGQDGVEQY
TRBJ1-2 TRBV6-1 ASSGRGHYGYT
TRBJ1-6 TRBV4-1 ASSQPQTASSYNSPLH
TRBJ2-7 TRBV20-1 SARETTTYEQY
TRBJ2-2 TRBV12-3/TRBV12-4 ASSLSGGHGELF
TRBJ2-2 TRBV6-5 ASSYEDFTGELF
TRBJ2-7 TRBV20-1 SARDGRGNYEQY
TRBJ1-5 TRBV19 ASSKTGTEGNQPQH
TRBJ1-6 TRBV9 ASSVLGDNSPLH
TRBJ1-1 TRBV19 ASTPGTEPTEAF
TRBJ2-5 TRBV27 ASSLWGSGSTQETQY
TRBJ2-2 TRBV6-2/TRBV6-3 ASHEGGELF
TRBJ1-1 TRBV4-2 ASSRLTGYTLNAF
TRBJ1-1 TRBV29-1 SVESGGTTEAF
TRBJ2-5 TRBV6-2/TRBV6-3 ASNEGRETQY
TRBJ2-5 TRBV6-5 ASSYSRGLAGPETQY
TRBJ2-5 TRBV7-2 ASSLGAGPQETQY
TRBJ2-6 TRBV6-2/TRBV6-3 ASGLRGSGANVLT
TRBJ2-1 TRBV12-3/TRBV12-4 ASSSGLAGGFNEQF
TRBJ1-1 TRBV3-1 ASSQDRASGGF
TRBJ2-7 TRBV19 ASSTGTVGAYEQY
TRBJ2-7 TRBV7-2 ASSLDSGVVKQY
TRBJ1-2 TRBV18 ASSPLRDLGGYT
TRBJ2-7 TRBV24-1 ATSEPRQGSYEQY
TRBJ2-7 TRBV28 ASSLMGLGDEQY
TRBJ1-1 TRBV6-1 ASSEARTDRPFMNTEAF
TRBJ1-2 TRBV28 ASSFGFNRRSNYGYT
TRBJ1-5 TRBV2 ASSDVSQGQPQH
TRBJ1-3 TRBV28 ASTKGHKRTGNTIY
TRBJ1-2 TRBV12-3/TRBV12-4 ASSFGQGANYGYT
TRBJ2-5 TRBV13 TSSLDRQETQY
TRBJ1-1 TRBV19 ASSSGTIGTEAF
TRBJ1-1 TRBV6-1 ASSGPNTEAF
TRBJ1-5 TRBV2 ASSGGDSNQPQH
TRBJ1-2 TRBV6-2/TRBV6-3 ASSYSWTGVGYT